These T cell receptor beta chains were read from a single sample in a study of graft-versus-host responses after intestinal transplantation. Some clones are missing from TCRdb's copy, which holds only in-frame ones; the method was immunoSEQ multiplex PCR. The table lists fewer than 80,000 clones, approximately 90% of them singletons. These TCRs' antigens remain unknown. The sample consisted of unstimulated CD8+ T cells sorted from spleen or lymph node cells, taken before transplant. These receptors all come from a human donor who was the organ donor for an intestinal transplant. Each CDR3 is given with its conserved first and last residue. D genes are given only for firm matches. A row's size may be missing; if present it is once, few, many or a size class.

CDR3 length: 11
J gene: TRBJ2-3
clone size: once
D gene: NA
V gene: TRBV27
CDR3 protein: CAGHSTDTQYF
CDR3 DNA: TGTGCCGGCCATTCCACAGATACGCAGTATTTT

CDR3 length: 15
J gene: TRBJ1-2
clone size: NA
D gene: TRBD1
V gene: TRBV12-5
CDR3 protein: CASGLFPGGFYGYTF
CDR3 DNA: TGTGCTAGTGGTTTATTCCCAGGGGGCTTCTATGGCTACACCTTC

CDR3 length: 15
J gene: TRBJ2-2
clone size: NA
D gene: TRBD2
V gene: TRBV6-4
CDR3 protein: CASSPGTTHTGELFF
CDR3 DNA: TGTGCCAGCTCCCCGGGGACTACACACACCGGGGAGCTGTTTTTT

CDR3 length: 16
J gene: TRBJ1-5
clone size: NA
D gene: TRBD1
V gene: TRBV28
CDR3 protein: CASSSLRQGAGQPQHF
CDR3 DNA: TGTGCCAGCAGTTCCCTGAGACAGGGGGCTGGTCAGCCCCAGCATTTT

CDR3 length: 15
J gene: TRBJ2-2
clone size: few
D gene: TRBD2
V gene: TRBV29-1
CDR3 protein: CSAALAGISPGELFF
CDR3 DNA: TGCAGCGCCGCACTAGCGGGAATTTCTCCCGGGGAGCTGTTTTTT

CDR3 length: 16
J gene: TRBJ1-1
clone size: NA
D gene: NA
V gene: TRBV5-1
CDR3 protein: CASSLAPGDGNTEAFF
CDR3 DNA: TGCGCCAGCAGCCTGGCCCCAGGGGACGGGAACACTGAAGCTTTCTTT

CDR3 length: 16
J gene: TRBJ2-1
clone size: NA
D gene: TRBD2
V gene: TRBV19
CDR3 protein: CASSILGGSSYNEQFF
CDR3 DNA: TGTGCCAGTAGTATATTGGGCGGGAGCTCCTACAATGAGCAGTTCTTC

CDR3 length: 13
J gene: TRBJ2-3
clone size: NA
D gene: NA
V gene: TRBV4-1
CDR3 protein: CASSQVLADTQYF
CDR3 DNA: TGCGCCAGCAGCCAAGTTTTAGCAGATACGCAGTATTTT

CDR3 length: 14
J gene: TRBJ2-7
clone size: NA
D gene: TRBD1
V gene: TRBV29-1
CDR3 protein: CSVEVGTGPYEQYF
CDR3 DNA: TGCAGCGTTGAGGTGGGGACAGGGCCCTACGAGCAGTACTTC

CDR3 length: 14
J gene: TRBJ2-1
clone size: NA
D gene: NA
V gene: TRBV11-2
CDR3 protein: CASSVRVEHNEQFF
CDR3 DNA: TGTGCCAGCAGCGTCAGGGTTGAACACAATGAGCAGTTCTTC

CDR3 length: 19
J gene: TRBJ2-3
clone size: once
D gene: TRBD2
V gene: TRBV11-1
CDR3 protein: CASSLGRLAGAGNTDTQYF
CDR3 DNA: TGTGCCAGCAGCTTAGGCCGACTAGCGGGAGCGGGGAACACAGATACGCAGTATTTT

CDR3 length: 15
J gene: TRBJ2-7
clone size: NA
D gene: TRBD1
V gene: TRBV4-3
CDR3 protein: CASSQDQDRGYEQYF
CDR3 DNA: TGCGCCAGCAGCCAGGATCAGGACAGGGGTTACGAGCAGTACTTC

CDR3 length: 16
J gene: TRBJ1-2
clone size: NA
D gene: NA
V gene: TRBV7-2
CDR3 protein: CASSSSPAVPGYGYTF
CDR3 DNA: TGTGCCAGCAGCTCCTCCCCGGCCGTCCCGGGCTATGGCTACACCTTC

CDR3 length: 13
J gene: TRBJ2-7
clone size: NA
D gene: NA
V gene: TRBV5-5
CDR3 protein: CASSLGHPYEQYF
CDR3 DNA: TGTGCCAGCAGCTTGGGTCATCCCTACGAGCAGTACTTC

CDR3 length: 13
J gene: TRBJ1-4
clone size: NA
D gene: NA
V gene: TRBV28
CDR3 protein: CASSDLRGEKLFF
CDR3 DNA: TGTGCCAGCAGCGATTTAAGGGGTGAAAAACTGTTTTTT

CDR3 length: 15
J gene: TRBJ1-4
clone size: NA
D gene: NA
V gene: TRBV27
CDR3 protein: CASSLSIATNEKLFF
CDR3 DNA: TGTGCCAGCAGTTTATCGATAGCAACTAATGAAAAACTGTTTTTT

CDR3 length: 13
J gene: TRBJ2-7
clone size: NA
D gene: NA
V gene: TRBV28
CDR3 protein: CASSPGQPVTQYF
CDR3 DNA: TGTGCCAGCAGTCCAGGACAGCCGGTCACGCAGTACTTC

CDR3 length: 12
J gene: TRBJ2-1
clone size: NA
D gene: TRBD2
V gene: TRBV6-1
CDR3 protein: CATGLAHNEQFF
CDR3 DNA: TGTGCCACCGGACTAGCTCACAATGAGCAGTTCTTC

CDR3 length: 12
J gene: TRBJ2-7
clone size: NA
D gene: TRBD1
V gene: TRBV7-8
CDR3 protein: CASSRTGPEQYF
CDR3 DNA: TGTGCCAGCAGCCGGACAGGACCCGAGCAGTACTTC

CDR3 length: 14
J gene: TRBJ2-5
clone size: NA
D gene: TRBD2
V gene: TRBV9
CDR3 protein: CASSGSGVQETQYF
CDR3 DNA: TGTGCCAGCAGCGGGAGCGGGGTCCAAGAGACCCAGTACTTC

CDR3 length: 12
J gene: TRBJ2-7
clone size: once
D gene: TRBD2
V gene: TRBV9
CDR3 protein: CASSASGDEQYF
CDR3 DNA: TGTGCCAGCAGCGCTAGCGGGGACGAGCAGTACTTC

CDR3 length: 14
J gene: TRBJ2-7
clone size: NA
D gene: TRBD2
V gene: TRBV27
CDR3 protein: CASSWTSGAYEQYF
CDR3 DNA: TGTGCCTCCTCCTGGACTAGCGGGGCCTACGAGCAGTACTTC

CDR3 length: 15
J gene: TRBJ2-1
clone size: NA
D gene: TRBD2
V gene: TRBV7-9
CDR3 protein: CASSLAGLADNEQFF
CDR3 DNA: TGTGCCAGCAGCTTAGCGGGACTAGCGGACAATGAGCAGTTCTTC

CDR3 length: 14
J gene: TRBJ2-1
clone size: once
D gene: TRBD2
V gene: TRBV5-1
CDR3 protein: CASMAGGTYNEQFF
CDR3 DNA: TGCGCCAGCATGGCGGGAGGGACCTACAATGAGCAGTTCTTC

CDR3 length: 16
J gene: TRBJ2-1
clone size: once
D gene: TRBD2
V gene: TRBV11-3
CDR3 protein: CASSSSAGYSYNEQFF
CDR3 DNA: TGTGCCAGCAGCTCCTCAGCGGGGTACTCCTACAATGAGCAGTTCTTC

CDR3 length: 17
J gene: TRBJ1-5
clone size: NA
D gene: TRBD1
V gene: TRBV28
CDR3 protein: CASSLWVGQGRNQPQHF
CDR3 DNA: TGTGCCAGCAGTTTATGGGTGGGACAGGGTCGCAATCAGCCCCAGCATTTT